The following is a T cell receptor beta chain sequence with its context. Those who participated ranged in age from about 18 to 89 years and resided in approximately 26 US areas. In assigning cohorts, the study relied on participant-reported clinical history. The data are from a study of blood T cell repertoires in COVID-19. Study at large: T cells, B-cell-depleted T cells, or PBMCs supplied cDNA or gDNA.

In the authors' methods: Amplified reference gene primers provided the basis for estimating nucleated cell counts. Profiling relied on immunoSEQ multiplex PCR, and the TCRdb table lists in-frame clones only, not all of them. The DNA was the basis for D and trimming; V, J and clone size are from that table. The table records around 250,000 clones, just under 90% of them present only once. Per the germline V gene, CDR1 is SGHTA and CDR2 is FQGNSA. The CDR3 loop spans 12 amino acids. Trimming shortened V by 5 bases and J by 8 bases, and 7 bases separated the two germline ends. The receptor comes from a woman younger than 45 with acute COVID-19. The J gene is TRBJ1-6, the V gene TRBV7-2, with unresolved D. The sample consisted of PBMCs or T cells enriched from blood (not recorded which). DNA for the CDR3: TGTGCCAGCAGCCGTTATGATTCACCCCTCCACTTT. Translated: CASSRYDSPLHF.